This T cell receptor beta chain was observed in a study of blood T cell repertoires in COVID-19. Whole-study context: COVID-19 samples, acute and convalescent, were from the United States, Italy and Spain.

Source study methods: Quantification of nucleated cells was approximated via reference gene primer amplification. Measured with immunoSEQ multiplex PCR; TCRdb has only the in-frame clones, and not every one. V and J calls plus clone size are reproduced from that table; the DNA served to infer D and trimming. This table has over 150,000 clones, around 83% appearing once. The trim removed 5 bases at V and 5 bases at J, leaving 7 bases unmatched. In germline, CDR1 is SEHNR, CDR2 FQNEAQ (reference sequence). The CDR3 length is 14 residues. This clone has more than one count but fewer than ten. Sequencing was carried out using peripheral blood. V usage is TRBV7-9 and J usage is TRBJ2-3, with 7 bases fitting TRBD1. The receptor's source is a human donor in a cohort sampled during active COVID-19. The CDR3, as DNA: TGTGCCAGCAGCCACCGGGACAGTAAAGATACGCAGTATTTT. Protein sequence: CASSHRDSKDTQYF.